The next 31 T cell receptor beta chains were all read from a single sample in a study of T cell repertoires in cytomegalovirus infection. TCRdb recomputed calls from the reads with MiXCR, one row per CDR3 protein. Altogether around 330,000 distinct CDR3 sequences are present, 15% to 20% being singletons, with the ten largest covering 9.5% to 15%. The sequencing sample was made of PBMCs. The receptors derive from a human donor in good health (CMV status not recorded). Some clones in this sample may be carry-over from other donors' samples.

This chain connects TRBV11-2 to TRBJ2-2; 8 nucleotides line up with TRBD2. The CDR3 contains 15 residues. Germline V gives CDR1 SGHAT, CDR2 FQNNGV. Unmatched junction bases numbered 7, after V lost 4 bases and J lost 6 bases. The CDR3 nucleotides read TGTGCCAGCAGCTCTACGGGGGGGGGTCCCGGGGAGCTGTTTTTT. Amino acids: CASSSTGGGPGELFF.

This clonotype was counted many times. The CDR3, as DNA: TGTGCCAGCAGTTTTACTTATGGGGCGGCTGCTGGCTACACCTTC. Protein sequence: CASSFTYGAAAGYTF. The V and J genes are TRBV12-3 or TRBV12-4 and TRBJ1-2, with D tentatively TRBD1 (5 bases). CDR3 length: 15 amino acids. Trimming stripped 3 bases from V and 7 bases from J, with 18 bases between.

The J gene is TRBJ2-7, the V gene TRBV18; D might be TRBD2 (6 bases). V lost 3 bases to trimming and J lost 6 bases, with 9 bases between them. The CDR3 has 12 amino acids. Germline V lookup: CDR1 KGHSH, CDR2 LQKENI. The DNA of the CDR3 is TGTGCCAGCTCACCGCGGGGTCGCGAGCAGTACTTC. This sequence encodes CASSPRGREQYF.

V is TRBV29-1 and J is TRBJ2-1; 8 bases fit TRBD1. The trim removed 5 bases at V and 4 bases at J, leaving 4 bases unmatched. Germline lookup yields CDR1 SQVTM and CDR2 ANQGSEA. The CDR3 runs to 13 residues. CDR3 nucleotides: TGCAGCGTTACACGGACAGGGTACAATGAGCAGTTCTTC. This gives the protein CSVTRTGYNEQFF.

CDR3 sequence (DNA): TGCGCCAGCAGCCCGACAGGTGGGGACACTGAAGCTTTCTTT. It translates to CASSPTGGDTEAFF. The rearrangement links TRBV5-1 to TRBJ1-1, with D possibly TRBD1 on 6 matching bases. Germline V gene sequence: CDR1 SGHRS, CDR2 YFSETQ. V was cut by 4 bases and J by 3 bases, with 13 bases left in between. The CDR3 is made up of 14 amino acids.

This clonotype turned up a few times. The chain links TRBV10-3 to TRBJ1-3, with TRBD1 matching 9 bases. From germline, CDR1 is ENHRY and CDR2 SYGVKD. There are 13 residues in the CDR3. Trimming cost V 6 bases and J 7 bases; bases outside gene matches: 4. The CDR3 sequence: CAIREGQGNTIYF. The DNA for the CDR3 is TGTGCCATCAGGGAAGGACAGGGGAACACCATATATTTT.

J is TRBJ1-5 and V is TRBV6-4, with 7 bases lining up with TRBD1. The CDR3 totals 17 residues. Germline CDR1 reads MRHNA; CDR2 reads SNTAGT. Trimming cost V 5 bases and J 5 bases; bases outside gene matches: 15. CDR3 region: CASSFFEGDSIHQPQHF. CDR3 nucleotide sequence: TGTGCCAGCAGTTTCTTCGAGGGGGACAGCATTCATCAGCCCCAGCATTTT.

The J gene is TRBJ1-6, the V gene TRBV20-1, with D possibly being TRBD1 (5 bases). The CDR3 sequence is 14 residues long. The V gene's germline CDR1 is DFQATT and CDR2 SNEGSKA (reference sequence). The ends were cut back, 3 bases at V and 2 bases at J, with 8 bases in the middle. This CDR3 reads CSASRDPYNSPLHF. As DNA, the CDR3 is TGCAGTGCTAGCAGGGACCCCTATAATTCACCCCTCCACTTT.

In its sample, this clonotype was seen a few times. The chain is built from TRBV5-6 and TRBJ1-1; a weak D match, TRBD1 (5 bases). V was clipped by 2 bases and J by 1 base, with 12 bases between them. There are 15 residues in the CDR3. Germline assignment: CDR1 SGHDT and CDR2 YYEEEE. The CDR3 loop reads CASSLPGFRNTEAFF. The CDR3 nucleotides read TGTGCCAGCAGCTTACCAGGGTTTAGGAACACTGAAGCTTTCTTT.

This clonotype was seen more than once but under ten times. This chain connects TRBV27 to TRBJ2-7, with 8 bases matching TRBD2. From germline, CDR1 is MNHEY and CDR2 SMNVEV (reference sequence). The CDR3 totals 14 residues. The V gene end was trimmed by 2 bases and the J gene end by 3 bases; junction bases not matched to a gene: 3. CDR3 nucleotide sequence: TGTGCCAGCAGTTTAGTCGGGGGGGACTACGAGCAGTACTTC. It specifies CASSLVGGDYEQYF.

This clonotype was observed a handful of times. The chain couples TRBV12-3 or TRBV12-4 to TRBJ2-7; 10 bases agree with TRBD1. The CDR3 contains 15 residues. The trim removed 5 bases at V and 6 bases at J, leaving 10 bases unmatched. CDR3: CASSPTDRGRPEQYF. The CDR3 DNA is TGTGCCAGCAGTCCAACCGACAGGGGGCGCCCCGAGCAGTACTTC.

This clonotype was seen a few times. V is TRBV14 and J is TRBJ2-2; TRBD2 aligns across 7 bases. This CDR3 is 17 amino acids long. The trim removed 5 bases at V and 4 bases at J, leaving 13 bases unmatched. Germline CDR1 and CDR2: SGHDN and FVKESK. The CDR3 DNA reads TGTGCCAGCAGCGAAAAAGACGCCGGGAGGATCACCGGGGAGCTGTTTTTT. As protein: CASSEKDAGRITGELFF.

Many counts were recorded for this clonotype. The chain has TRBV7-2 and TRBJ2-1; 8 bases agree with TRBD2. This CDR3 region has 16 residues. CDR1 is SGHTA and CDR2 is FQGNSA in the germline V gene. The junction had 9 bases not matched to a gene; V was cut back by 4 bases and J by 4 bases. DNA for the CDR3: TGTGCCAGCAGCTCCCCGGGTAGCGGGATATACAATGAGCAGTTCTTC. It encodes CASSSPGSGIYNEQFF.

This clonotype has only a few counts. The chain is built from TRBV6-6 and TRBJ2-3; D unresolved. The CDR3 sequence is 14 residues long. Germline assignment: CDR1 MNHNY and CDR2 SVGAGI (reference sequence). V was clipped by 2 bases and J by 1 base, with 7 bases between them. The CDR3 loop reads CASSYVLGTDTQYF. The CDR3, as DNA: TGTGCCAGCAGTTACGTCCTCGGCACAGATACGCAGTATTTT.

The rearrangement links TRBV5-1 to TRBJ2-5, with a tentative D call TRBD1 (5 bases). The CDR3 loop spans 13 amino acids. The V end was cut by 5 bases, the J end by 1 base, with 9 bases between. From germline, CDR1 is SGHRS and CDR2 YFSETQ. The CDR3 loop is CASRTGLQETQYF. The CDR3 region has the DNA TGCGCCAGCAGAACAGGTCTCCAAGAGACCCAGTACTTC.

This clonotype was detected ten times or more. This chain joins TRBV12-3 or TRBV12-4 and TRBJ2-3, with TRBD2 identical over 10 bases. V lost 1 base and J lost 4; bases outside the gene matches: 5. The CDR3 extends over 16 amino acids. The CDR3 reads CASSLGLAGVSDTQYF. CDR3 bases: TGTGCCAGCAGTTTAGGACTAGCGGGTGTGTCAGATACGCAGTATTTT.

V gene TRBV12-3 or TRBV12-4 combines with J gene TRBJ2-3; 10 bases align to TRBD2. The CDR3 is made up of 15 amino acids. Unmatched junction bases numbered 6, after V lost 6 bases and J lost 3 bases. CDR3 residues: CASRTGLAMTDTQYF. In nucleotides, the CDR3 is TGTGCCAGCAGGACGGGACTAGCGATGACAGATACGCAGTATTTT.

The chain uses TRBV18 and TRBJ2-7; 8 bases match TRBD1. Germline V gene lookup returns CDR1 KGHSH and CDR2 LQKENI. This CDR3 spans 15 amino acids. V lost 5 bases and J lost 0; bases outside the gene matches: 6. The CDR3 here is CASSSGQGGSYEQYF. CDR3 nucleotides: TGTGCCAGCTCATCAGGACAGGGCGGCTCCTACGAGCAGTACTTC.

Many counts were recorded for this clonotype. This chain links TRBV28 with TRBJ2-3; D is perhaps TRBD2 (6 bases). V lost 9 bases, J lost 1 base, and 14 bases lay in between. There are 14 residues in the CDR3. CDR1 and CDR2 from the germline V gene are MDHEN and SYDVKM. The CDR3 loop reads CASNPGGRTDTQYF. The CDR3, as DNA: TGTGCCAGTAACCCCGGGGGACGCACAGATACGCAGTATTTT.

The chain has TRBV20-1 and TRBJ1-5, with D possibly TRBD1 on 5 matching bases. CDR3 length equals 15 residues. Germline V lookup: CDR1 DFQATT, CDR2 SNEGSKA (reference sequence). Trimming shortened V by 3 bases and J by 3 bases, and 15 bases separated the two germline ends. The CDR3 DNA reads TGCAGTGCTAGGGAGCAGGGATTAGACAATCAGCCCCAGCATTTT. It is translated as CSAREQGLDNQPQHF.

This clonotype was counted many times. The chain carries TRBV6-5 and TRBJ1-1; TRBD1 matches at 7 bases. The CDR3 loop spans 16 amino acids. The germline gives CDR1 MNHEY, CDR2 SVGAGI. Unmatched junction bases numbered 14, after V lost 6 bases and J lost 4 bases. The CDR3 region is CASSWGGGGDGTEAFF. In nucleotides, the CDR3 is TGTGCCAGCAGCTGGGGAGGGGGCGGGGATGGCACTGAAGCTTTCTTT.

A few counts support this clonotype. The chain has TRBV4-2 and TRBJ1-2; weak D call: TRBD1 (5 bases). Germline V gene lookup returns CDR1 LGHNA and CDR2 YNFKEQ. This CDR3 has 15 amino acids. Trimming removed 1 base at V and 1 base at J, with 10 bases between. The CDR3 loop is CASSQVVRDNYGYTF. The DNA of the CDR3 is TGTGCCAGCAGCCAAGTCGTCAGGGATAACTATGGCTACACCTTC.

This clonotype occurred a few times. The V and J genes are TRBV10-3 and TRBJ2-3, with 8 bases aligning to TRBD2. Germline assignment: CDR1 ENHRY and CDR2 SYGVKD. Trimming cost V 3 bases and J 2 bases; bases outside gene matches: 7. The CDR3 is made up of 16 amino acids. Here the CDR3 reads CAISEVSGGYTDTQYF. In DNA, the CDR3 is TGTGCCATCAGTGAAGTAAGCGGGGGTTACACAGATACGCAGTATTTT.

The sample holds many counts of this clonotype. The chain combines TRBV4-1 with TRBJ1-3, with D uncertain. Germline CDR1 MGHRA, CDR2 YSYEKL. There are 16 residues in the CDR3. With 1 base removed from V and 4 bases from J, the gap between germline ends came to 14 bases. CDR3 protein: CASSQGPRRNGNTIYF. The CDR3 bases are TGCGCCAGCAGCCAAGGCCCCAGGCGGAACGGAAACACCATATATTTT.

This clonotype turned up a few times. V and J are TRBV2 and TRBJ2-5; D unresolved. The CDR3 length is 14 residues. V dropped 0 bases and J dropped 2 bases, with 7 bases sitting between them. CDR1 is SNHLY, CDR2 FYNNEI, per germline. In nucleotides, the CDR3 is TGTGCCAGCAGTGAAGCTACGGATCAAGAGACCCAGTACTTC. This encodes CASSEATDQETQYF.

This clonotype was recorded only once. The chain couples TRBV20-1 to TRBJ1-2, with D maybe TRBD1 (6 bases). V was trimmed by 3 bases and J by 4 bases, leaving 21 bases between them. Germline-derived CDR1 and CDR2 are DFQATT and SNEGSKA (reference sequence). The CDR3 sequence is 16 residues long. CDR3 sequence reads: CSARIRQEAASYGYTF. The DNA for the CDR3 is TGCAGTGCTAGGATCCGACAGGAGGCGGCTAGCTATGGCTACACCTTC.

This clonotype was detected ten times or more. This chain links TRBV7-6 with TRBJ2-3; 7 nucleotides line up with TRBD2. CDR3 length equals 16 residues. After removal of 6 bases from V and 1 base from J, the junction contained 10 bases not matched to a gene. CDR1 is SGHVS and CDR2 is FNYEAQ in the germline V gene. This CDR3 is CASSSTRLAGTDTQYF. The CDR3 region has the DNA TGTGCCAGCAGTTCTACCCGACTAGCAGGCACAGATACGCAGTATTTT.

The J gene is TRBJ2-3, the V gene TRBV25-1, with a possible D match to TRBD2 (5 bases). Trimming took off 4 bases at V and 0 bases at J, with 8 bases between the two ends. Germline values: CDR1 MGHDK, CDR2 SYGVNS. The CDR3 runs to 14 residues. CDR3 sequence: CASSGTPSTDTQYF. For the CDR3, the DNA is TGTGCCAGCAGTGGGACTCCCAGCACAGATACGCAGTATTTT. The variable domain in full, completed from reference TRBV25-1 and TRBJ2-3, reads EADIYQTPRYLVIGTGKKITLECSQTMGHDKMYWYQQDPGMELHLIHYSYGVNSTEKGDLSSESTVSRIRTEHFPLTLESARPSHTSQYLCASSGTPSTDTQYFGPGTRLTVL.

This clonotype was seen more than once but under ten times. The chain has TRBV5-1 and TRBJ2-4; 9 bases match TRBD2. This CDR3 contains 15 residues. Looked up from germline, CDR1 is SGHRS and CDR2 is YFSETQ. V was pared by 4 bases and J by 7 bases, with 9 bases of the junction left unmatched. CDR3 protein: CASSRGGGAMNIQYF. The CDR3 DNA sequence: TGCGCCAGCAGCAGGGGCGGGGGGGCCATGAACATTCAGTACTTC.

This clonotype was found many times. The chain carries TRBV6-2 or TRBV6-3 and TRBJ2-7; 7 nucleotides align to TRBD1. Per germline, CDR1 MNHEY and CDR2 SVGEGT. This CDR3 has 14 residues. Trimming removed 6 bases from V and 7 bases from J; junction bases left unmatched: 12. For the CDR3, the DNA is TGTGCCAGCAGAAGGACAGGCCTCCTTTGGGAGCAGTACTTC. Its translation is CASRRTGLLWEQYF.

This chain uses TRBV2 with TRBJ2-7; 7 bases match TRBD1. The germline V gene encodes CDR1 SNHLY and CDR2 FYNNEI. This CDR3 contains 14 residues. The V gene end was trimmed by 8 bases and the J gene end by 3 bases; junction bases not matched to a gene: 10. The DNA of the CDR3 is TGTGCCAGCTCGAGCGCGACAGGGTACTACGAGCAGTACTTC. This sequence encodes CASSSATGYYEQYF.